One sample yielded the 12 T cell receptor beta chains listed below, sequenced in a study of T cell changes during pregnancy in multiple sclerosis. Sequencing was performed with immunoSEQ multiplex PCR; in TCRdb, only in-frame clones are kept and a portion is missing. This table holds under 50,000 clones, 85% to 95% found once. The sequencing used CD8+ T cells from peripheral blood mononuclear cells, collected in the third trimester of pregnancy. The receptors derive from a female donor with multiple sclerosis, enrolled in a pregnancy study.

The chain recombines TRBV7-3 with TRBJ2-7; D is possibly TRBD2 (6 bases). Germline assignment: CDR1 SGHTA and CDR2 FQGTGA. V gave up 3 bases and J gave up 0 bases, with 6 bases separating them. The CDR3 runs to 13 residues. The CDR3 bases are TGTGCCAGCAGCTTCGGGAGCTCCTACGAGCAGTACTTC. This encodes CASSFGSSYEQYF.

This clone was observed once. The junction differs from germline at one of its ends, possibly a read error. The rearrangement uses TRBV4-1 and TRBJ1-4; TRBD1 is a possible D gene (5 bases). Germline V gives CDR1 MGHRA, CDR2 YSYEKL. The CDR3 consists of 13 residues. In nucleotides, the CDR3 is TGCGCCAGCAGCCATTATATAGGGGAAAATCTGTTTTTT. This gives the protein CASSHYIGENLFF.

The chain has TRBV13 and TRBJ1-5; D not resolved. The CDR3 spans 14 residues. Germline CDR1 is PRHDT and CDR2 is FYEKMQ (reference sequence). V gave up 0 bases and J gave up 5 bases, with 8 bases separating them. CDR3 loop: CASSLGSSDQPQHF. The CDR3 region has the DNA TGTGCCAGCAGCTTAGGCTCCTCAGATCAGCCCCAGCATTTT.

Here the CDR3 reads CASSGTGTDTQYF. The CDR3 region has the DNA TGTGCCAGCAGTGGTACAGGGACAGATACGCAGTATTTT. J is TRBJ2-3 and V is TRBV25-1; a weak D match, TRBD1 (6 bases). V dropped 4 bases and J dropped 3 bases, with 8 bases sitting between them. The CDR3 has 13 amino acids. In germline, CDR1 is MGHDK, CDR2 SYGVNS.

This clone showed up just a few times. The CDR3 sequence: CASSENTDTQYF. The CDR3 DNA is TGTGCCAGCAGTGAGAACACAGATACGCAGTATTTT. This sequence joins TRBV9 and TRBJ2-3; D remains ambiguous. The CDR3 contains 12 residues. Germline-derived CDR1 and CDR2 are SGDLS and YYNGEE. The V end was cut by 5 bases, the J end by 2 bases, with 6 bases between.

This sequence joins TRBV5-1 and TRBJ2-1; perhaps TRBD2 as D (7 bases). The CDR3 runs to 14 residues. V gave up 7 bases and J gave up 7 bases, with 18 bases separating them. Germline lookup yields CDR1 SGHRS and CDR2 YFSETQ. CDR3 protein: CASLEGGGRNEQFF. CDR3 nucleotide sequence: TGCGCCAGCTTGGAGGGGGGGGGCCGGAATGAGCAGTTCTTC.

V and J are TRBV6-5 and TRBJ1-5, with D tentatively TRBD1 (6 bases). The germline V gene has CDR1 MNHEY and CDR2 SVGAGI. Between the trimmed V and J ends, which lost 8 bases and 1 base, there was a span of 15 bases. The CDR3 runs to 15 residues. The DNA of the CDR3 is TGTGCCAGCCGACTTACAGGGCAGAGCAATCAGCCCCAGCATTTT. Its protein product is CASRLTGQSNQPQHF.

The chain couples TRBV5-1 to TRBJ1-4, with D tentatively TRBD1 (6 bases). The CDR3 spans 16 residues. CDR1 and CDR2 (germline): SGHRS, YFSETQ. V lost 1 base, J lost 3 bases, and 13 bases lay in between. The CDR3 nucleotides read TGCGCCAGCAGCTTGAGCGGGGGGCCGGCTAATGAAAAACTGTTTTTT. Translated, it gives CASSLSGGPANEKLFF.

Here the CDR3 DNA reads TGTGCCAGCCGCGGGGCTAGCAATCAGCCCCAGCATTTT. Protein: CASRGASNQPQHF. The V call is TRBV27, the J call TRBJ1-5; weak D call: TRBD1 (5 bases). Germline V gene lookup returns CDR1 MNHEY and CDR2 SMNVEV (reference sequence). The length of the CDR3 is 13 residues. V lost 8 bases and J lost 0, with 8 bases in between.

This clone was seen more than once but under ten times. The gene calls are TRBV2 and TRBJ1-1; a possible D gene is TRBD1 (5 bases). This CDR3 has 17 amino acids. V was shortened by 6 bases and J by 1 base, with 21 bases between the two germline ends. The germline gives CDR1 SNHLY, CDR2 FYNNEI. The CDR3 here is CASSPTGGQASNTEAFF. In nucleotides, the CDR3 is TGTGCCAGCAGCCCCACAGGTGGTCAGGCGTCGAACACTGAAGCTTTCTTT.

V gene TRBV29-1 combines with J gene TRBJ1-2, with a weak D call TRBD1 (5 bases). Germline CDR1 SQVTM, CDR2 ANQGSEA. Trimming took 4 bases from V and 4 from J, leaving 13 bases between them. The CDR3 consists of 13 residues. CDR3 sequence: CSVVNGQSYGYTF. In DNA, the CDR3 is TGCAGCGTTGTAAACGGACAATCCTATGGCTACACCTTC.

The J gene is TRBJ2-3, the V gene TRBV6-6; the D gene is possibly TRBD1 (6 bases). V shed 3 bases and J shed 2 bases, with 9 bases lying between them. The CDR3 sequence is 14 residues long. The germline CDR1 and CDR2 sequences are MNHNY and SVGAGI (reference sequence). CDR3 DNA: TGTGCCAGCAGTTATGGGGGCGACACAGATACGCAGTATTTT. Protein: CASSYGGDTDTQYF.